This TCR beta chain originates from a study of cytomegalovirus exposure and HLA in healthy donors. At the level of the study: Out of about 190 million T cells, an earlier analysis found roughly 100 million unique TCR beta sequences in total.

Concerning this clone: Antigen: not known.

The PCR used 60 Vbeta and 13 Jbeta primers. Here immunoSEQ multiplex PCR was the method, and the copy in TCRdb shows in-frame clones only, minus some. Of 80,000 to 100,000 clones listed, over 55% were seen once; the top ten hold around 15%. Findings and caveats of the study: Later genetic work tied a missense DCLRE1C variant to beta-chain V and J trimming. The study put roughly 160 TCR beta chains on its list as cytomegalovirus-associated. Some public TCRs appeared in many individuals, while most sequences were rare.

The V and J ends lost 5 bases and 4 bases respectively, with 14 bases between them. CDR1 and CDR2 (germline): SEHNR, FQNEAQ (reference sequence). This CDR3 has 14 residues. J is TRBJ1-2 and V is TRBV7-9; D gene unclear. This clonotype was obtained from a woman aged 18-29 years in good health and CMV-seropositive. Sequenced material: PBMCs. The CDR3 coding sequence is TGTGCCAGCAGCGGTACGACACTGACCTATGGCTACACCTTC. This translates into CASSGTTLTYGYTF.